This T cell receptor beta chain was captured by sequencing in a study of PD-1 blockade in classical Hodgkin lymphoma (dated by TCRdb to about 2020). For the study in its entirety: Nivolumab dosing was 3 mg/kg intravenously every 2 weeks, continuing until either disease progression or unacceptable toxicity. To define a peripheral blood immune signature of response to PD-1 blockade in classical Hodgkin lymphoma, the study combined TCR beta sequencing with CyTOF.

Sample time point, as interpreted from the label and publication: cycle 4 day 1 (C4D1), after six to seven weeks of nivolumab. Relapse after autologous stem cell transplantation had occurred in all trial patients, and cohorts A, B and C were distinguished by prior brentuximab vedotin exposure. The trial cohort comprised about 60 patients with relapsed/refractory classical Hodgkin lymphoma whose best overall responses were complete response, partial response or progressive disease. In the multi-cohort phase II CheckMate 205 trial, trial patients received single-agent nivolumab. An independent review committee assessed best overall response by applying the 2007 International Working Group response criteria. Trial PBMCs were obtained immediately prior to nivolumab initiation (C1D1) and on therapy at cycle 2 day 1 and cycle 4 day 1. Peripheral blood was collected in 8 mL Vacutainer Cell Preparation Tubes, from which PBMCs were isolated by centrifugation and then cryopreserved.

What the authors observed across the whole study: The study was limited to a single clinical trial cohort, and causes of repertoire differences, possibly disease activity or prior therapy, remained undefined. Trial patients with a complete response had baseline diversity similar to that of newly diagnosed patients, while partial responders and progressors had significantly lower diversity. By C4D1, a significant rise was seen in CD4+ TCR diversity but not in CD8+ TCR diversity (p=0.0027 vs p=0.16), and the rise was most apparent among complete responders (p=0.02). Newly diagnosed patients were reported to have lower baseline TCR diversity than healthy donors, and relapsed/refractory patients were reported to have lower baseline TCR diversity still. Lower diversity was seen in patients whose nivolumab began less than 1 year after ASCT, and these patients were left out of later analyses so that immune reconstitution would not confound the results.

The CDR3 measures 13 amino acids from cysteine to phenylalanine. Kept here is only the CDR3 DNA, which spans 39 bases and is read in frame from base 1. Between the V and J ends, shortened by 1 base and 3 bases respectively, the junction contains 3 bases. Per the germline V gene (reference sequence), SEHNR is the CDR1 and FQNEAQ is the CDR2. For this clone: The clone's antigen remains unknown. The sample holds no much larger clone one base away, and base qualities are not on file.

The Qiagen DNeasy kit was used to extract genomic DNA both from unsorted PBMCs and from the negatively selected CD4+ and CD8+ fractions. Amplification of TCR beta CDR3 regions was done by immunoSEQ multiplex PCR with primers that anneal to V and J segments. A synthetic immune receptor repertoire was used to minimize amplification bias, and remaining bias was computationally removed after sequencing. The source study handled its data this way. Custom Python scripts were used to quantify repertoire diversity as the Shannon entropy index. Unsorted, CD4+ and CD8+ repertoires were analyzed separately, except for combined analyses in which CD4+ and CD8+ sequences were merged in silico. Clonal expansion was defined as a frequency increase of at least 2-fold after treatment compared with C1D1, and clones undetected at baseline were assigned a pseudocount of 0.5. Clones with 0 or 1 copy at C1D1 were classified as singleton clones, and clones with 2 or more copies were classified as non-singleton clones. Clones expanded in unsorted samples were assigned a CD4+, CD8+ or unknown annotation through matching of protein sequences in sorted samples from the same patient. Wilcoxon tests on paired samples were used to test diversity changes from C1D1 to C4D1. TCRdb stores this immuneACCESS table with in-frame sequences only. Part of the clones is absent; in the studies checked, under half of the shortfall reflects unresolved V genes, and no reason is known for the rest. That table furnishes V, J and clone size, whereas the DNA furnished D and trimming. The sample table contains around 23,000 clones; only one count was recorded for around 84% of them. 6.2% of the sample is taken by the ten largest.

The receptor chain draws on TRBV7-9 and TRBJ2-2; no D gene is confidently identified. The TCR sequence derives from a human donor with classical Hodgkin lymphoma. The specimen was peripheral blood mononuclear cells (PBMCs), collected before the fourth cycle of nivolumab. The DNA sequence is as follows: TGTGCCAGCAGCTTAGGTTACACCGGGGAGCTGTTTTTT. This translates into CASSLGYTGELFF.